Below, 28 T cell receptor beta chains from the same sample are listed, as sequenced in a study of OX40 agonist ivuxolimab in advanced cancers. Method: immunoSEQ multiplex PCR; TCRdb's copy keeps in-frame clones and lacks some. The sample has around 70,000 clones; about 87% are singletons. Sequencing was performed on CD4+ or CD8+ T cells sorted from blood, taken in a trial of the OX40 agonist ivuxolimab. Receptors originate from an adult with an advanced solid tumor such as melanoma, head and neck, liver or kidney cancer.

The CDR3 DNA sequence: TGTGCCAGCAGTCAAGATAGAGGACTAGCGGGGGGGCGTCTGGCCGGGGAGCTGTTTTTT. Translated: CASSQDRGLAGGRLAGELFF. The gene calls are TRBV27 and TRBJ2-2; 15 positions match TRBD2. CDR3 length equals 20 residues. CDR1 and CDR2 (germline): MNHEY, SMNVEV (reference sequence). With 5 bases clipped from V and 6 bases from J, the junction kept 16 bases outside the gene matches.

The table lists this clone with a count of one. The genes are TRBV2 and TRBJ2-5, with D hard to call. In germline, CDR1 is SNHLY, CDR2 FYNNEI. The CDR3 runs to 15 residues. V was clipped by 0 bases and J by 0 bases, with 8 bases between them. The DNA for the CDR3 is TGTGCCAGCAGTGAAGCTAGGGCGTACCAAGAGACCCAGTACTTC. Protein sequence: CASSEARAYQETQYF.

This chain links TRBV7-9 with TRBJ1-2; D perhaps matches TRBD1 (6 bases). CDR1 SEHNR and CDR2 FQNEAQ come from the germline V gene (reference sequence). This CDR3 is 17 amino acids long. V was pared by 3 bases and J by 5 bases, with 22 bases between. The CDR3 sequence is CASSLPGGPGPLYGYTF. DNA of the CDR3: TGTGCCAGCAGCTTGCCCGGGGGGCCCGGACCTTTATATGGCTACACCTTC.

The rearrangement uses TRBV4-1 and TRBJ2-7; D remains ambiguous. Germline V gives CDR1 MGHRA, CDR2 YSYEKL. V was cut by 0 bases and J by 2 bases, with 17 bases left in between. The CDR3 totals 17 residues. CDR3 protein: CASSQDGQAGSTYEQYF. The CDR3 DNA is TGCGCCAGCAGCCAAGATGGTCAGGCAGGTTCGACCTACGAGCAGTACTTC.

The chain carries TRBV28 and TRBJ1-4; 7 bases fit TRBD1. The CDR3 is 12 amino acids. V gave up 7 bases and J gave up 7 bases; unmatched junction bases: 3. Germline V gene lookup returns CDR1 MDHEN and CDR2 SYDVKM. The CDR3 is CASTGQIEKLFF. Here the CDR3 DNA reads TGTGCCAGCACGGGACAGATTGAAAAACTGTTTTTT.

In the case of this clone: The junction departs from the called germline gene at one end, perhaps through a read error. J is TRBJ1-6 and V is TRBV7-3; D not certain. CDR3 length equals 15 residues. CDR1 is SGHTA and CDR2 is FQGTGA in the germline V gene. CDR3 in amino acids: CASSLSTTYNSPLHF. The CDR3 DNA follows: TGTGCCAGCAGCTTAAGTACAACCTACAATTCACCCCTCCACTTT.

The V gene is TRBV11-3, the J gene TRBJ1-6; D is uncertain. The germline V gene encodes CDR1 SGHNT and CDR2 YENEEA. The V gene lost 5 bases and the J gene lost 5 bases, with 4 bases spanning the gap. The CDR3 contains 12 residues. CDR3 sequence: CASSHDNSPLHF. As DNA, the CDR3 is TGTGCCAGCAGCCACGATAATTCACCCCTCCACTTT.

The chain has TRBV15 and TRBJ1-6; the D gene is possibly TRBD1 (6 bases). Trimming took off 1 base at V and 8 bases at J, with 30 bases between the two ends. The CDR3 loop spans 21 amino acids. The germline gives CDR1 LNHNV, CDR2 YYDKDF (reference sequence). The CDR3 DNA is TGTGCCACCAGCAGAGTAGATACAGGGTCCGGGTGGGCCCCAAATGATTCACCCCTCCACTTT. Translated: CATSRVDTGSGWAPNDSPLHF.

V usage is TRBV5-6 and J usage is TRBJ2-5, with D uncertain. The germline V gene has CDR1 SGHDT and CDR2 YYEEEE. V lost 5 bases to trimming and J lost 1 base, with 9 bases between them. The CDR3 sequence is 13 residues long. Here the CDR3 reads CASSEGPQETQYF. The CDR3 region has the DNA TGTGCCAGCAGTGAAGGGCCCCAAGAGACCCAGTACTTC.

In DNA form, the CDR3 reads TGTGCCAGCAGTTCCGACCTAACAGGGGGCTACACCTTC. It translates to CASSSDLTGGYTF. The V gene is TRBV2, the J gene TRBJ1-2; D possibly corresponds to TRBD1 (6 bases). Trimming stripped 5 bases from V and 8 bases from J, with 15 bases between. This CDR3 is built from 13 residues. Germline V gene sequence: CDR1 SNHLY, CDR2 FYNNEI.

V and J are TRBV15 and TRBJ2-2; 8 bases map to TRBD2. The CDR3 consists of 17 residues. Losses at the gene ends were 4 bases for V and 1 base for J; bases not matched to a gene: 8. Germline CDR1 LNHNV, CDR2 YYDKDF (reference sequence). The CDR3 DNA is TGTGCCACCAGCAAGAGCGGGCTAGCGGGGAACACCGGGGAGCTGTTTTTT. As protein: CATSKSGLAGNTGELFF.

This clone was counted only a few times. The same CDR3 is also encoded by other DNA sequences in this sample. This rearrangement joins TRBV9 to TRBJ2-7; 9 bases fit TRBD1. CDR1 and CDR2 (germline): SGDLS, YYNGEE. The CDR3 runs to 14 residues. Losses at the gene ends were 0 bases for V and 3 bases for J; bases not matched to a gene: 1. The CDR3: CASSVGQGVYEQYF. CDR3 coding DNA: TGTGCCAGCAGCGTAGGACAGGGGGTCTACGAGCAGTACTTC.

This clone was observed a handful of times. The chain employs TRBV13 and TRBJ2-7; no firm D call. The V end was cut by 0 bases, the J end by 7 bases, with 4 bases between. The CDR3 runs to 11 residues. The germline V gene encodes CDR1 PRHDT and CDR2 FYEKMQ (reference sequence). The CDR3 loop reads CASSLGAEQYF. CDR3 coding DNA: TGTGCCAGCAGCTTAGGGGCTGAGCAGTACTTC.

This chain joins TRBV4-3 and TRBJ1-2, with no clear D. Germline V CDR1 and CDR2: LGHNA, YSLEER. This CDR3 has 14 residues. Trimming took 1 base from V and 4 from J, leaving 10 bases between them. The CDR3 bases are TGCGCCAGCAGCCAAGCCTCCAAGACCTATGGCTACACCTTC. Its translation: CASSQASKTYGYTF.

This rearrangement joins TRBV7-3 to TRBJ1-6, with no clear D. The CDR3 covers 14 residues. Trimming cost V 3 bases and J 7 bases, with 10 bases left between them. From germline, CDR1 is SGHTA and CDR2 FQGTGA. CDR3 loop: CASSFFGQNSPLHF. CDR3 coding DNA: TGTGCCAGCAGCTTTTTCGGCCAGAATTCACCCCTCCACTTT.

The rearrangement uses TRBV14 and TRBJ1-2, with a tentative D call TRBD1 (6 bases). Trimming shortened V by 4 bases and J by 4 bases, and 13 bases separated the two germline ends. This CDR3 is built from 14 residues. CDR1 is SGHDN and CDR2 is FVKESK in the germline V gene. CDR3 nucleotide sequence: TGTGCCAGCAGCCCGAGGGGGGGTGGCTATGGCTACACCTTC. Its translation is CASSPRGGGYGYTF. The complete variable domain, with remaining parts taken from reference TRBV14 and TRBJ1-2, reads EAGVTQFPSHSVIEKGQTVTLRCDPISGHDNLYWYRRVMGKEIKFLLHFVKESKQDESGMPNNRFLAERTGGTYSTLKVQPAELEDSGVYFCASSPRGGGYGYTFGSGTRLTVV.

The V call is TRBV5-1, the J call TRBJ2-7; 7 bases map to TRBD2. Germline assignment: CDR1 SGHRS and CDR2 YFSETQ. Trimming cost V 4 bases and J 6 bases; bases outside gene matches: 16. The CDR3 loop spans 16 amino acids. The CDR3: CASSPRGRDLEGEQYF. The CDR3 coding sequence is TGCGCCAGCAGCCCCCGGGGGAGGGACCTGGAGGGCGAGCAGTACTTC.

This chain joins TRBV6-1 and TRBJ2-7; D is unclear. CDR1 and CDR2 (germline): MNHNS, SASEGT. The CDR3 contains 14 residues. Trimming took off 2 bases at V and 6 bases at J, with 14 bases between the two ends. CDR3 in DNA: TGTGCCAGCAGTGAATTCAGGACGGTGGGCGAGCAGTACTTC. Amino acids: CASSEFRTVGEQYF.

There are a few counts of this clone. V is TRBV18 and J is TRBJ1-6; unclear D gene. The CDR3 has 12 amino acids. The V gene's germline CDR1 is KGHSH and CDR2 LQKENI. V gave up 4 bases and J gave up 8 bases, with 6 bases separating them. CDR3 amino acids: CASSREDSPLHF. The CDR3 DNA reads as TGTGCCAGCTCACGGGAAGATTCACCCCTCCACTTT. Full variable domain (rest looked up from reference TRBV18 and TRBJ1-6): NAGVMQNPRHLVRRRGQEARLRCSPMKGHSHVYWYRQLPEEGLKFMVYLQKENIIDESGMPKERFSAEFPKEGPSILRIQQVVRGDSAAYFCASSREDSPLHFGNGTRLTVT.

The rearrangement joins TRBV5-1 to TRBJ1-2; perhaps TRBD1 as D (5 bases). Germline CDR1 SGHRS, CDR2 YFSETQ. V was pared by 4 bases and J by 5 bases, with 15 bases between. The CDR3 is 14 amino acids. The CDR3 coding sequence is TGCGCCAGCAGCCTGACCGACAGACATTATGGCTACACCTTC. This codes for CASSLTDRHYGYTF.

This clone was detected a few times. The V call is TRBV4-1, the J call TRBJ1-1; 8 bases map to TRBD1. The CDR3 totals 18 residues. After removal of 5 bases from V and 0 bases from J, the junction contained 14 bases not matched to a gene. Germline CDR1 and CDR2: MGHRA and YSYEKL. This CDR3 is CASSYSRGQEELNTEAFF. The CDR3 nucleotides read TGCGCCAGCAGCTATAGCCGGGGACAGGAAGAATTGAACACTGAAGCTTTCTTT.

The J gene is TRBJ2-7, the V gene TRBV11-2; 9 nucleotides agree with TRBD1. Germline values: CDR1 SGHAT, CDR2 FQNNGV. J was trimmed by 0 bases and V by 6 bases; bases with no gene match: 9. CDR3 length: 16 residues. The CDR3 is CASRKTGTGFSYEQYF. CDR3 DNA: TGTGCCAGCAGAAAAACCGGGACAGGGTTCTCCTACGAGCAGTACTTC.

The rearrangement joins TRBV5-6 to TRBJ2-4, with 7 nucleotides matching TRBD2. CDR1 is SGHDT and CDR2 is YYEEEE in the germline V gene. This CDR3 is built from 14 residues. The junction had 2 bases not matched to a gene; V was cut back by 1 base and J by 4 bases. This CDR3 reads CASSLRGEKNIQYF. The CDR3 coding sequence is TGTGCCAGCAGCTTGCGGGGGGAAAAAAACATTCAGTACTTC.

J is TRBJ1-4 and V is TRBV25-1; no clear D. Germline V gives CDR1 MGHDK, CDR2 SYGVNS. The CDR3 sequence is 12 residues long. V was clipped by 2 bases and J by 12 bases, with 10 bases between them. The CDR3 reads CASSESPIELFF. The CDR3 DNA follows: TGTGCCAGCAGTGAAAGTCCAATAGAACTGTTTTTT.

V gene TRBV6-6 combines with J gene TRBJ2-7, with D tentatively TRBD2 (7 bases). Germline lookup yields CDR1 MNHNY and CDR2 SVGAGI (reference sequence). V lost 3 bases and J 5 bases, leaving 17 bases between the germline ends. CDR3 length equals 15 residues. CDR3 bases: TGTGCCAGCAGTTATATAGGGGGGGCGCGTAACGAGCAGTACTTC. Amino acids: CASSYIGGARNEQYF.

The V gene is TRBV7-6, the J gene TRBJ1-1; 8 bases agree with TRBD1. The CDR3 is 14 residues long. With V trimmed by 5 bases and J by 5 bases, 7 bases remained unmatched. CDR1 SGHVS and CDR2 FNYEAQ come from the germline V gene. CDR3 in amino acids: CASSRETGETEAFF. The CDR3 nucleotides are TGTGCCAGCAGCCGGGAGACAGGGGAGACTGAAGCTTTCTTT. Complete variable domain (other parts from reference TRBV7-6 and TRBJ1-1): GAGVSQSPRYKVTKRGQDVALRCDPISGHVSLYWYRQALGQGPEFLTYFNYEAQQDKSGLPNDRFSAERPEGSISTLTIQRTEQRDSAMYRCASSRETGETEAFFGQGTRLTVV.

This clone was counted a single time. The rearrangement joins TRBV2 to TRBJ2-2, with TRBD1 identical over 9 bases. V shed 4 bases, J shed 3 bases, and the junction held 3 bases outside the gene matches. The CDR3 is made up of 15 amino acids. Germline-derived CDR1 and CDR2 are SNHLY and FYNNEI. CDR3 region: CASSVQGADTGELFF. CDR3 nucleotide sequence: TGTGCCAGCAGTGTACAGGGGGCCGACACCGGGGAGCTGTTTTTT.

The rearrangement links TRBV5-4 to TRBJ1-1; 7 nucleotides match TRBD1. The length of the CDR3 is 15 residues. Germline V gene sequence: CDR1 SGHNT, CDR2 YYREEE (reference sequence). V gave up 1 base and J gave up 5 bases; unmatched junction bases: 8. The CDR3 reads CASSLPHQGGTEAFF. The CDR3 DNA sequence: TGTGCCAGCAGCTTGCCCCACCAGGGGGGGACTGAAGCTTTCTTT. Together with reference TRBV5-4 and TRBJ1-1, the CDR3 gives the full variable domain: ETGVTQSPTHLIKTRGQQVTLRCSSQSGHNTVSWYQQALGQGPQFIFQYYREEENGRGNFPPRFSGLQFPNYSSELNVNALELDDSALYLCASSLPHQGGTEAFFGQGTRLTVV.